Following are 10 T cell receptor beta chains from one sample sequenced in a study of blood T cell repertoires in COVID-19 (dated by TCRdb to 2019 to 2021). The method behind the library was the immunoSEQ multiplex PCR assay. TCRdb holds this immuneACCESS table with in-frame rearrangements only. Some clones are missing; in checked studies, unresolved V genes explain under half, and the rest has no known cause. This sample lists under 200,000 clones; 75% to 90% were detected once. The ten largest clonotypes hold 9.1% of the sample. Sequencing input: peripheral blood. The receptors were sampled from an elderly woman with active or convalescent COVID-19.

The V call is TRBV4-1, the J call TRBJ2-6; D possibly corresponds to TRBD1 (6 bases). The CDR3 is 19 residues long. The V gene lost 3 bases and the J gene lost 3 bases, with 21 bases spanning the gap. CDR1 is MGHRA, CDR2 YSYEKL, per germline. DNA for the CDR3: TGCGCCAGCAGCCACCCCTTCGACAGGAAACTGGGTGGGGCCAACGTCCTGACTTTC. This translates into CASSHPFDRKLGGANVLTF.

V gene TRBV11-3 combines with J gene TRBJ1-4; no clear D gene. Trimming stripped 5 bases from V and 0 bases from J, with 13 bases between. This CDR3 spans 16 amino acids. From germline, CDR1 is SGHNT and CDR2 YENEEA. The CDR3 DNA reads as TGTGCCAGCAGCCCCCCCAACACATCAACTAATGAAAAACTGTTTTTT. Amino acids: CASSPPNTSTNEKLFF.

This clone turned up a few times. The chain employs TRBV10-3 and TRBJ2-1; weak D call: TRBD2 (6 bases). This CDR3 has 12 residues. V was pared by 6 bases and J by 10 bases, with 13 bases between. The germline CDR1 and CDR2 sequences are ENHRY and SYGVKD. The CDR3 protein is CAISAPAGEQFF. CDR3 coding DNA: TGTGCCATCAGCGCGCCGGCGGGGGAGCAGTTCTTC.

CDR3 loop: CASSQGGDREQYF. CDR3 sequence (DNA): TGCGCCAGCAGCCAAGGGGGTGACAGGGAGCAGTACTTC. The chain recombines TRBV4-3 with TRBJ2-7; D is possibly TRBD1 (6 bases). The CDR3 contains 13 residues. V was clipped by 1 base and J by 7 bases, with 11 bases between them. Germline CDR1 LGHNA, CDR2 YSLEER.

V is TRBV19 and J is TRBJ1-1; TRBD1 might be the D (6 bases). The CDR3 has 14 amino acids. The germline gives CDR1 LNHDA, CDR2 SQIVND (reference sequence). V was clipped by 4 bases and J by 0 bases, with 9 bases between them. The CDR3 bases are TGTGCCAGTAGTAGACAGGAGCTGAACACTGAAGCTTTCTTT. Translation: CASSRQELNTEAFF.

This clone has at least ten counts. CDR3 region: CASSPPPGQGRTGELFF. In DNA, the CDR3 is TGTGCCAGCAGTCCACCCCCGGGACAGGGGAGAACCGGGGAGCTGTTTTTT. V gene TRBV28 combines with J gene TRBJ2-2, with 10 bases that match TRBD1. Germline CDR1 is MDHEN and CDR2 is SYDVKM. The trim removed 5 bases at V and 5 bases at J, leaving 11 bases unmatched. The CDR3 runs 17 residues.

The genes are TRBV27 and TRBJ1-2; 8 bases are shared with TRBD1. The CDR3 runs to 11 residues. With V trimmed by 6 bases and J by 8 bases, 2 bases remained unmatched. Germline V CDR1 and CDR2: MNHEY, SMNVEV (reference sequence). The CDR3 is CASRDRAGYTF. Here the CDR3 DNA reads TGTGCCAGCAGGGACAGGGCAGGCTACACCTTC.

The chain uses TRBV6-6 and TRBJ1-2, with D possibly matching TRBD1 (5 bases). Germline CDR1 reads MNHNY; CDR2 reads SVGAGI (reference sequence). V was trimmed by 5 bases and J by 0 bases, leaving 22 bases between them. This CDR3 comprises 18 residues. This CDR3 reads CASSLRVPTSTANYGYTF. The DNA of the CDR3 is TGTGCCAGCAGTCTAAGAGTCCCTACTTCGACAGCTAACTATGGCTACACCTTC.

The chain uses TRBV6-5 and TRBJ1-2; 9 bases are shared with TRBD1. The V segment lost 3 bases and the J segment 7 bases; nucleotides outside the gene matches: 6. The germline V gene has CDR1 MNHEY and CDR2 SVGAGI. The length of the CDR3 is 14 residues. Here the CDR3 reads CASSYVPGQGGYTF. The CDR3 DNA reads TGTGCCAGCAGTTATGTCCCGGGACAGGGTGGCTACACCTTC.

This clone turned up a few times. The gene calls are TRBV6-4 and TRBJ2-3; 10 bases are a match to TRBD1. CDR1 MRHNA and CDR2 SNTAGT come from the germline V gene. The CDR3 consists of 16 residues. The V and J ends lost 2 bases and 2 bases, in that order; junction bases with no gene match: 4. In DNA, the CDR3 is TGTGCCAGCAGTGACCGAGGGACAGGGGACACAGATACGCAGTATTTT. It encodes CASSDRGTGDTDTQYF.